The present entry profiles one TCR beta chain with its context. Its antigen is still unknown. The sample originates from a study of OX40 agonist ivuxolimab in advanced cancers. Study overall: Ivuxolimab doses were 0.01, 0.1, 0.3, 1.5, 3 or 10 mg/kg every 2 weeks. A diagnosis of hepatocellular carcinoma, melanoma, renal cell or head and neck cancer was present in dose-escalation patients. Study results and limitations: Normalized T-cell clonal expansion was also low in some nonresponders. At 0.1 to 3.0 mg/kg, CD4+ and CD8+ blood T cells expanded clonally by week 6.

Libraries were prepared by immunoSEQ multiplex PCR; TCRdb keeps only in-frame clonotypes and omits some of them. Of roughly 63,000 clones in the sample, roughly 86% were seen once. The CDR3 covers 14 residues. Looked up from germline, CDR1 is SGHTA and CDR2 is FQGNSA. V lost 3 bases, J lost 8 bases, and 3 bases stayed unmatched. The rearrangement links TRBV7-2 to TRBJ1-4; TRBD1 matches 10 bases. Source: CD4+ or CD8+ T cells sorted from blood, taken in a trial of the OX40 agonist ivuxolimab. This receptor was identified in an adult with an advanced solid tumor such as melanoma, head and neck, liver or kidney cancer. The CDR3 is CASSLLTGGEKLFF. In nucleotides, the CDR3 is TGTGCCAGCAGCTTGTTGACAGGGGGCGAAAAACTGTTTTTT.